What follows describes a single T cell receptor beta chain. The antigen remains unidentified. The sample belongs to a study of human T cells and chemical hapten exposure. As for the study in general: Patches with 0.01% DPC went on the upper back, and the tests were read at 6 days. Alopecia areata, totalis or universalis affected patients, mainly female.

The V gene end was trimmed by 1 base and the J gene end by 4 bases; junction bases not matched to a gene: 2. The CDR3 is 14 amino acids. CDR1 LGHNA and CDR2 YNFKEQ come from the germline V gene. Findings of the study overall: Alopecia was present in the donors, so their immune response may differ from healthy people's.

From the RACE reads, TCRdb called clonotypes with MiXCR, one entry per CDR3 protein. The sample shows about 100,000 distinct CDR3 sequences, around 10% of them seen only once. Time point reported: patch test 1, 2 weeks after DPC sensitization. Treatment given: therapeutic diphenylcyclopropenone sensitization with weekly scalp DPC. This receptor was obtained from a woman between 40 and 55 years old with alopecia areata. Some clones in this sample may be carry-over from other donors' samples. The material sequenced was whole blood, taken in connection with sensitization to the hapten diphenylcyclopropenone (DPC). The genes are TRBV4-2 and TRBJ2-5; TRBD1 aligns across 8 bases. CDR3 amino acids: CASSQGGTGETQYF. CDR3 in DNA: TGTGCCAGCAGCCAAGGGGGGACAGGAGAGACCCAGTACTTC.